These 17 T cell receptor beta chains were sequenced from one sample in a study of patients and donors after allogeneic stem cell transplantation. TCRdb itself ran the RT-PCR reads through MiXCR, one entry per CDR3 protein. The table has about 400,000 distinct CDR3 sequences, about a sixth seen once; the top ten hold around 7.9%. The source material was blood, either unsorted or a sorted T cell fraction (not recorded which). The receptors derive from a human donor who was either an allogeneic HSCT recipient or a stem cell or donor lymphocyte infusion donor (not recorded which). It is not recorded whose cells these are; they may come from a transplant donor.

This chain uses TRBV4-2 with TRBJ1-2, with 8 bases lining up with TRBD1. The CDR3 has 14 residues. V lost 4 bases, J lost 8 bases, and 9 bases stayed unmatched. Germline V lookup: CDR1 LGHNA, CDR2 YNFKEQ. CDR3 DNA sequence: TGTGCCAGCAGCCTTGACAGGGGAGCAGGGGGCTACACCTTC. Translating gives CASSLDRGAGGYTF.

This clonotype was found a few times. The chain combines TRBV7-9 with TRBJ1-1, with D maybe TRBD1 (5 bases). Trimming shortened V by 2 bases and J by 11 bases, and 27 bases separated the two germline ends. Germline V gene sequence: CDR1 SEHNR, CDR2 FQNEAQ (reference sequence). The CDR3 sequence is 17 residues long. The CDR3 sequence is CASSLILWWQGQMSAFF. As DNA, the CDR3 is TGTGCCAGCAGCTTAATTTTGTGGTGGCAGGGTCAGATGTCCGCTTTCTTT.

This chain uses TRBV4-1 with TRBJ2-3, with 9 bases identical to TRBD2. The trim removed 0 bases at V and 7 bases at J, leaving 17 bases unmatched. Germline lookup yields CDR1 MGHRA and CDR2 YSYEKL. The CDR3 has 19 residues. The DNA of the CDR3 is TGCGCCAGCAGCCAAGATGGGGACGGCGGGAGGGCCTCTGCATATACGCAGTATTTT. Translating gives CASSQDGDGGRASAYTQYF.

The chain joins TRBV14 to TRBJ2-1; D is perhaps TRBD1 or TRBD2 (5 bases each). The germline V and J ends were trimmed by 4 bases and 2 bases, with 12 bases remaining between them. CDR3 size: 15 residues. Germline CDR1 SGHDN, CDR2 FVKESK. The CDR3 protein is CASSPRGPTYNEQFF. The CDR3, as DNA: TGTGCCAGCAGCCCCCGGGGCCCTACCTACAATGAGCAGTTCTTC.

The chain recombines TRBV20-1 with TRBJ2-1, with D maybe TRBD1 (5 bases). CDR1 and CDR2 from the germline V gene are DFQATT and SNEGSKA (reference sequence). Trimming cost V 6 bases and J 9 bases, with 12 bases left between them. This CDR3 is built from 11 residues. Here the CDR3 DNA reads TGCAGTGCCAACAGGAAGAGTGAGCAGTTCTTC. It is translated as CSANRKSEQFF.

This clonotype was counted at least ten times. The chain couples TRBV4-1 to TRBJ1-1; D remains unclear. V shed 0 bases and J shed 3 bases, with 2 bases lying between them. CDR1 is MGHRA, CDR2 YSYEKL, per germline. This CDR3 is 12 amino acids long. The CDR3 DNA reads TGCGCCAGCAGCCAAGATTACACTGAAGCTTTCTTT. This encodes CASSQDYTEAFF.

This rearrangement joins TRBV3-1 to TRBJ2-3; 7 nucleotides align to TRBD2. The CDR3 is 13 residues long. Germline loops: CDR1 LGHDT, CDR2 YNNKEL (reference sequence). The V gene end was trimmed by 11 bases and the J gene end by 1 base; junction bases not matched to a gene: 6. The CDR3 region has the DNA TGTGCCGCCCGGGACTATCGCACAGATACGCAGTATTTT. Its protein is CAARDYRTDTQYF.

The table lists this clonotype with many counts. V is TRBV20-1 and J is TRBJ2-1; a weak D match, TRBD1 (5 bases). From germline, CDR1 is DFQATT and CDR2 SNEGSKA (reference sequence). V lost 3 bases to trimming and J lost 0 bases, with 15 bases between them. The CDR3 consists of 16 residues. The CDR3 loop is CSARGMTDHSYNEQFF. CDR3 DNA: TGCAGTGCTAGGGGAATGACAGATCACTCCTACAATGAGCAGTTCTTC.

V is TRBV11-1 and J is TRBJ1-1; maybe TRBD1 (6 bases). This CDR3 is 15 amino acids long. Per germline, CDR1 SGHAT and CDR2 FQDESV (reference sequence). V was shortened by 5 bases and J by 5 bases, with 18 bases between the two germline ends. Here the CDR3 reads CASSRGTNERTEAFF. The CDR3 nucleotides read TGTGCCAGCAGCCGCGGGACAAACGAACGAACTGAAGCTTTCTTT.

V usage is TRBV5-1 and J usage is TRBJ2-5; 10 bases are shared with TRBD2. The germline V gene encodes CDR1 SGHRS and CDR2 YFSETQ. This CDR3 is 16 amino acids long. V lost 2 bases and J lost 1; bases outside the gene matches: 5. In DNA form, the CDR3 reads TGCGCCAGCAGCTTAAACAGCGGGGGGGCCCAAGAGACCCAGTACTTC. This translates into CASSLNSGGAQETQYF.

This clonotype has a handful of counts. The chain has TRBV12-5 and TRBJ2-1, with D perhaps matching TRBD1 or TRBD2 (5 bases each). This CDR3 has 12 amino acids. CDR1 and CDR2 (germline): LGHNT, FRNRAP. Trimming removed 7 bases at V and 7 bases at J, with 11 bases between. CDR3 nucleotides: TGTGCTAGTGTCCAAGAGGGGAATGAGCAGTTCTTC. Amino acid sequence: CASVQEGNEQFF.

The CDR3 bases are TGTGCCAGCAGTTCCCCGGCGATAATAGAGACCCAGTACTTC. Its protein product is CASSSPAIIETQYF. This chain links TRBV27 with TRBJ2-5, with D unresolved. The germline CDR1 and CDR2 sequences are MNHEY and SMNVEV (reference sequence). Trimming removed 4 bases at V and 4 bases at J, with 13 bases between. The CDR3 totals 14 residues.

This clonotype has a handful of counts. V usage is TRBV5-1 and J usage is TRBJ2-7, with 8 bases identical to TRBD1. The CDR3 sequence is 14 residues long. The germline V gene has CDR1 SGHRS and CDR2 YFSETQ. V lost 4 bases, J lost 0 bases, and 3 bases stayed unmatched. DNA for the CDR3: TGCGCCAGCAGCGGGACAGGTTACTCCTACGAGCAGTACTTC. This codes for CASSGTGYSYEQYF.

The V and J genes are TRBV9 and TRBJ2-1, with 9 bases fitting TRBD1. The J segment lost 5 bases and the V segment lost 3 bases, leaving 12 bases of the junction unmatched. Germline assignment: CDR1 SGDLS and CDR2 YYNGEE. This CDR3 has 17 residues. CDR3 region: CASSGVGRDRANNEQFF. CDR3 bases: TGTGCCAGCAGCGGAGTGGGGCGGGACAGGGCGAACAATGAGCAGTTCTTC.

This clonotype was counted a few times. The rearrangement uses TRBV6-5 and TRBJ1-4; D possibly corresponds to TRBD1 (5 bases). CDR3 length equals 14 residues. The germline V gene encodes CDR1 MNHEY and CDR2 SVGAGI. Trimming removed 2 bases at V and 8 bases at J, with 12 bases between. DNA for the CDR3: TGTGCCAGCAGTTACCCCCCAGAGGGGGAAAAACTGTTTTTT. This codes for CASSYPPEGEKLFF.

This clonotype was seen a handful of times. The V call is TRBV4-1, the J call TRBJ1-3; tentative D call: TRBD1 (5 bases). The germline V gene encodes CDR1 MGHRA and CDR2 YSYEKL. V gave up 8 bases and J gave up 4 bases, with 18 bases separating them. CDR3 length: 15 residues. DNA of the CDR3: TGCGCCAGCGCACACCGGCGGGGGACCGGAAACACCATATATTTT. Translating gives CASAHRRGTGNTIYF.

This chain connects TRBV4-1 to TRBJ2-3, with 10 bases aligning to TRBD2. The CDR3 is made up of 17 amino acids. Germline assignment: CDR1 MGHRA and CDR2 YSYEKL. With 2 bases clipped from V and 0 bases from J, the junction kept 5 bases outside the gene matches. In DNA, the CDR3 is TGCGCCAGCAGCCAACTCACTAGCGGGGCCAGCACAGATACGCAGTATTTT. It translates to CASSQLTSGASTDTQYF.